A selection of T cell receptor beta chains follows, all from one sample in a study of memory CD4+ T cells and cytomegalovirus serostatus. Clones were read by immunoSEQ multiplex PCR, and TCRdb kept only the in-frame ones, dropping some. Among about 82,000 clones listed, approximately 80% were seen once. Sample: memory CD4+ T cells from blood. These receptors all come from an adult in good health and CMV-seronegative. The CDR3 runs from the conserved cysteine through the conserved F or W. Fields, in order: V gene, CDR3 length, D gene, J gene, clone size, CDR3 DNA, CDR3 protein. The D gene is left open where the match is weak. Clone sizes are given selectively: once, few, many, or a class where the clone is expanded.

v_gene: TRBV10-1; len: 15; d_gene: NA; j_gene: TRBJ2-7; abundance: NA; CDR3nt: TGCGCCAGCAGTGAGTCTACTGACAGCCACTACGAGCAGTACTTC; CDR3aa: CASSESTDSHYEQYF
v_gene: TRBV2; len: 11; d_gene: NA; j_gene: TRBJ1-2; abundance: NA; CDR3nt: TGTGCCAGCAGGACCGTCTATGGCTACACCTTC; CDR3aa: CASRTVYGYTF
v_gene: TRBV14; len: 14; d_gene: TRBD2; j_gene: TRBJ2-7; abundance: once; CDR3nt: TGTGCCAGCAGCTCCCGGGGTAGCGGGGGGATTGGATACTTC; CDR3aa: CASSSRGSGGIGYF
v_gene: TRBV5-4; len: 15; d_gene: TRBD2; j_gene: TRBJ2-7; abundance: NA; CDR3nt: TGTGCCAGCAGCTTTCTGGCGGGGGGTGGTTACGAGCAGTACTTC; CDR3aa: CASSFLAGGGYEQYF
v_gene: TRBV7-2; len: 14; d_gene: NA; j_gene: TRBJ1-1; abundance: NA; CDR3nt: TGTGCCAGCAGCTTAGATGGCAGGGGAACTGAAGCTTTCTTT; CDR3aa: CASSLDGRGTEAFF
v_gene: TRBV19; len: 17; d_gene: TRBD1; j_gene: TRBJ1-4; abundance: few; CDR3nt: TGTGCCAGTAGTATAGATTTCGCCGGACAGGGGATGGAAAAACTGTTTTTT; CDR3aa: CASSIDFAGQGMEKLFF
v_gene: TRBV27; len: 16; d_gene: TRBD1; j_gene: TRBJ2-1; abundance: NA; CDR3nt: TGTGCCAGCAGTTTATTTAGGGGGACAGGGAGCAATGAGCAGTTCTTC; CDR3aa: CASSLFRGTGSNEQFF
v_gene: TRBV5-1; len: 13; d_gene: NA; j_gene: TRBJ1-2; abundance: NA; CDR3nt: TGCGCCAGCAGCGTAAGGGAGCAAGCTGGCTACACCTTC; CDR3aa: CASSVREQAGYTF
v_gene: TRBV27; len: 13; d_gene: TRBD1; j_gene: TRBJ1-2; abundance: NA; CDR3nt: TGTGCCAGCCAAGCGGGACAGGGCACTGGCTACACCTTC; CDR3aa: CASQAGQGTGYTF
v_gene: TRBV27; len: 13; d_gene: TRBD1; j_gene: TRBJ1-1; abundance: NA; CDR3nt: TGTGCCAGCCAGGACAGGGGGCGCGGTGAAGCTTTCTTT; CDR3aa: CASQDRGRGEAFF
v_gene: TRBV28; len: 15; d_gene: NA; j_gene: TRBJ1-2; abundance: NA; CDR3nt: TGTGCCAGCAGTTCCTCCGGACAGTACGGGTATGGCTACACCTTC; CDR3aa: CASSSSGQYGYGYTF
v_gene: TRBV5-1; len: 15; d_gene: TRBD1; j_gene: TRBJ2-1; abundance: NA; CDR3nt: TGCGCCAGCAGCTTGGCCGAGAACAGGGGGAATGAGCAGTTCTTC; CDR3aa: CASSLAENRGNEQFF
v_gene: TRBV9; len: 16; d_gene: NA; j_gene: TRBJ1-3; abundance: NA; CDR3nt: TGTGCCAGCAGCGTAGAACTAATGGTCTCTGGAAACACCATATATTTT; CDR3aa: CASSVELMVSGNTIYF
v_gene: TRBV27; len: 15; d_gene: TRBD1; j_gene: TRBJ1-1; abundance: few; CDR3nt: TGTGCCAGCAGGTCGTTGGGACAGGGAAACACTGAAGCTTTCTTT; CDR3aa: CASRSLGQGNTEAFF
v_gene: TRBV29-1; len: 16; d_gene: NA; j_gene: TRBJ2-3; abundance: NA; CDR3nt: TGCAGCGTTGCTGACAGACATATCGCCTCAGGGGATACGCAGTATTTT; CDR3aa: CSVADRHIASGDTQYF
v_gene: TRBV14; len: 14; d_gene: NA; j_gene: TRBJ1-1; abundance: NA; CDR3nt: TGTGCCAGCAGCCAAGTCGTAGCTAACACTGAAGCTTTCTTT; CDR3aa: CASSQVVANTEAFF
v_gene: TRBV30; len: 14; d_gene: TRBD1; j_gene: TRBJ2-7; abundance: NA; CDR3nt: TGTGCCTGGAGTCTAGGGGGCGGGTCCTACGAGCAGTACTTC; CDR3aa: CAWSLGGGSYEQYF
v_gene: TRBV7-3; len: 17; d_gene: NA; j_gene: TRBJ2-6; abundance: NA; CDR3nt: TGTGCCAGCAGCTTAACAGGGCCCGGATCTGGGGCCAACGTCCTGACTTTC; CDR3aa: CASSLTGPGSGANVLTF
v_gene: TRBV5-1; len: 15; d_gene: TRBD1; j_gene: TRBJ1-6; abundance: NA; CDR3nt: TGCGCCAGCAGCGTGGGACAGCACGATTATTCACCCCTCCACTTT; CDR3aa: CASSVGQHDYSPLHF
v_gene: TRBV20-1; len: 11; d_gene: NA; j_gene: TRBJ2-7; abundance: NA; CDR3nt: TGCAGTCCCGGGACGTCGGGAGAGCAGTACTTC; CDR3aa: CSPGTSGEQYF
v_gene: TRBV19; len: 13; d_gene: TRBD1; j_gene: TRBJ1-2; abundance: NA; CDR3nt: TGTGCCAGTAGCCCCCGCAGGGGGTACGGCTACACCTTC; CDR3aa: CASSPRRGYGYTF
v_gene: TRBV28; len: 14; d_gene: NA; j_gene: TRBJ1-6; abundance: NA; CDR3nt: TGTGCCAGCAGTTTACCTGCTAGAAATTCACCCCTCCACTTT; CDR3aa: CASSLPARNSPLHF
v_gene: TRBV5-1; len: 16; d_gene: TRBD1; j_gene: TRBJ1-3; abundance: NA; CDR3nt: TGCGCCAGCAGCTTACCCGGGACAGGGGCTGGAAACACCATATATTTT; CDR3aa: CASSLPGTGAGNTIYF
v_gene: TRBV7-3; len: 16; d_gene: TRBD1; j_gene: TRBJ2-2; abundance: NA; CDR3nt: TGTGCCAGCAGCTCCATGGGACAGGGCAACACCGGGGAGCTGTTTTTT; CDR3aa: CASSSMGQGNTGELFF
v_gene: TRBV4-3; len: 18; d_gene: TRBD2; j_gene: TRBJ2-5; abundance: few; CDR3nt: TGCGCCAGCAGCCAAGATCTTTTCGGGACTAGCGGAAAAGGGACCCAGTACTTC; CDR3aa: CASSQDLFGTSGKGTQYF
v_gene: TRBV6-5; len: 15; d_gene: NA; j_gene: TRBJ2-5; abundance: NA; CDR3nt: TGTGCCAGCAGTATCCATCGGCAGAAACAAGAGACCCAGTACTTC; CDR3aa: CASSIHRQKQETQYF
v_gene: TRBV30; len: 14; d_gene: TRBD2; j_gene: TRBJ2-3; abundance: NA; CDR3nt: TGTGCCTGGACTATCACGGGGGGGCGAGATACGCAGTATTTT; CDR3aa: CAWTITGGRDTQYF
v_gene: TRBV10-3; len: 14; d_gene: NA; j_gene: TRBJ1-1; abundance: NA; CDR3nt: TGTGCCATCAGTGAAGGGTTTATGAACACTGAAGCTTTCTTT; CDR3aa: CAISEGFMNTEAFF
v_gene: TRBV7-9; len: 14; d_gene: TRBD1; j_gene: TRBJ2-7; abundance: NA; CDR3nt: TGTGCCAGCAGCGGAAGGGACAGGAGCTACGAGCAGTACTTC; CDR3aa: CASSGRDRSYEQYF
v_gene: TRBV5-4; len: 13; d_gene: NA; j_gene: TRBJ1-1; abundance: NA; CDR3nt: TGTGCCAGCAGCTTTGGACAGAACACTGAAGCTTTCTTT; CDR3aa: CASSFGQNTEAFF
v_gene: TRBV19; len: 14; d_gene: NA; j_gene: TRBJ1-1; abundance: few; CDR3nt: TGTGCCAGTAGGGGAGCTCAGGGGAGCTCTGAAGCTTTCTTT; CDR3aa: CASRGAQGSSEAFF
v_gene: TRBV9; len: 13; d_gene: NA; j_gene: TRBJ1-2; abundance: NA; CDR3nt: TGTGCCAGCAGCGATGCGGGGGTCTATCGCTACACCTTC; CDR3aa: CASSDAGVYRYTF
v_gene: TRBV6-5; len: 16; d_gene: NA; j_gene: TRBJ1-2; abundance: NA; CDR3nt: TGTGCCAGCAGTTACTCTTTCCAGGTCTCTAACTATGGCTACACCTTC; CDR3aa: CASSYSFQVSNYGYTF
v_gene: TRBV7-6; len: 18; d_gene: TRBD1; j_gene: TRBJ1-3; abundance: NA; CDR3nt: TGTGCCAGCAGCTTAGCAGGGACAGGGTTCGGCTCTGGAAACACCATATATTTT; CDR3aa: CASSLAGTGFGSGNTIYF
v_gene: TRBV14; len: 14; d_gene: TRBD1; j_gene: TRBJ1-4; abundance: NA; CDR3nt: TGTGCCAGCAGCCAAAGGACAGGAGGTGAAAAACTGTTTTTT; CDR3aa: CASSQRTGGEKLFF
v_gene: TRBV30; len: 14; d_gene: NA; j_gene: TRBJ1-3; abundance: NA; CDR3nt: TGTGCCTGGAGTCGCAGGGGAGCGAGAAACACCATATATTTT; CDR3aa: CAWSRRGARNTIYF
v_gene: TRBV7-2; len: 14; d_gene: TRBD2; j_gene: TRBJ2-5; abundance: many; CDR3nt: TGTGCCAGCAGCGAAAGCGGGGGCCAAGAGACCCAGTACTTC; CDR3aa: CASSESGGQETQYF
v_gene: TRBV27; len: 15; d_gene: NA; j_gene: TRBJ2-2; abundance: NA; CDR3nt: TGTGCCAGCCGAGGGGCAGGCTGGAACACCGGGGAGCTGTTTTTT; CDR3aa: CASRGAGWNTGELFF
v_gene: TRBV6-5; len: 15; d_gene: TRBD1; j_gene: TRBJ1-2; abundance: NA; CDR3nt: TGTGCCAGCAGTTACGGGACAGGAGGGCCCTATGGCTACACCTTC; CDR3aa: CASSYGTGGPYGYTF